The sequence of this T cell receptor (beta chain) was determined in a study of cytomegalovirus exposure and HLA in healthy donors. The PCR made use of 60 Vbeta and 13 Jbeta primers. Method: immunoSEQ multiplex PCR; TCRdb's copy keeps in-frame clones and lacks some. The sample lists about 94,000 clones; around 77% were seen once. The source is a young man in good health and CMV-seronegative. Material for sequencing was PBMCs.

This CDR3 is CASSSTGGEGGYTF. The CDR3 DNA sequence: TGCGCCAGCAGCTCCACAGGGGGCGAGGGTGGCTACACCTTC. The V call is TRBV5-1, the J call TRBJ1-2, with 9 positions matching TRBD1. Germline V lookup: CDR1 SGHRS, CDR2 YFSETQ. The CDR3 runs 14 residues. Trimming cost V 3 bases and J 7 bases; bases outside gene matches: 7.